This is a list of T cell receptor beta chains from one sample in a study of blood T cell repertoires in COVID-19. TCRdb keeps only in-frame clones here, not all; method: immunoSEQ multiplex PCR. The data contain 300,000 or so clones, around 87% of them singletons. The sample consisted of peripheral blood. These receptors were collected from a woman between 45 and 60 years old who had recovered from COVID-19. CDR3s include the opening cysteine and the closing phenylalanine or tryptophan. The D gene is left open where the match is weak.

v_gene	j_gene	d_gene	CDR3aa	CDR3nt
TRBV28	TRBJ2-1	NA	CASSLSAAVTIRNNEQFF	TGTGCCAGCAGTTTATCGGCAGCGGTGACAATTCGGAACAATGAGCAGTTCTTC
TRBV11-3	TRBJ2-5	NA	CASSLGWRDETQYF	TGTGCCAGCAGCTTAGGATGGCGGGATGAGACCCAGTACTTC
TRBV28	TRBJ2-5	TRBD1	CASRTGGPSKTQYF	TGTGCCAGCAGGACAGGGGGGCCCTCGAAGACCCAGTACTTC
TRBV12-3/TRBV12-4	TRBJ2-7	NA	CASSLSVTYEQYF	TGTGCCAGCAGTTTATCAGTGACTTACGAGCAGTACTTC
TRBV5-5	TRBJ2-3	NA	CASSTLSGTDTQYF	TGTGCCAGCAGCACCTTGAGCGGGACAGATACGCAGTATTTT
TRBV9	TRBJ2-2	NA	CASTHLNTGELFF	TGTGCCAGCACACACCTTAACACCGGGGAGCTGTTTTTT
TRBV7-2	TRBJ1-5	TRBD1	CASSFGTANQPQHF	TGTGCCAGCAGCTTTGGGACAGCCAATCAGCCCCAGCATTTT
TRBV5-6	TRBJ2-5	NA	CASSPGKRPAYETQYF	TGTGCCAGCAGCCCGGGGAAGCGACCCGCCTATGAGACCCAGTACTTC
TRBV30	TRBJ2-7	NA	CAFTGGVEQYF	TGTGCCTTTACAGGGGGGGTCGAGCAGTACTTC
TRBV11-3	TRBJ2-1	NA	CASSTRVYNEQFF	TGTGCCAGCAGTACGCGTGTCTACAATGAGCAGTTCTTC
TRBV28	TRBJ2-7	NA	CASSFYLAGRLSYEQYF	TGTGCCAGCAGTTTTTATCTGGCGGGGAGACTCTCCTACGAGCAGTACTTC
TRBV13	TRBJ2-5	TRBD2	CASSLTASGFRTQYF	TGTGCCAGCAGCTTAACGGCTAGCGGGTTTCGGACCCAGTACTTC
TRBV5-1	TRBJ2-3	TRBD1	CASSIGTGTDTQYF	TGCGCCAGCAGCATTGGGACAGGGACAGATACGCAGTATTTT
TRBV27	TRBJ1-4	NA	CASSFSATNEKLFF	TGTGCCAGCAGTTTTAGTGCAACTAATGAAAAACTGTTTTTT
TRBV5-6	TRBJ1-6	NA	CASSLHTGNNSPLHF	TGTGCCAGCAGCTTGCATACAGGGAATAATTCACCCCTCCACTTT